These 29 T cell receptor beta chains were all obtained from the same sample, sequenced in a study of T-cell reconstitution after alpha-beta-depleted transplantation in children. Unique molecular identifiers were built into the TCRbeta library. Using its own MiXCR run on the PCR reads, TCRdb lists one record per CDR3 protein. This sample has around 670,000 distinct CDR3 sequences, with 10% to 15% found just once. The material was PBMCs, obtained before TCRalphabeta/CD19-depleted stem cell transplant. The receptors here all came from a girl aged 2 to 9 with congenital amegakaryocytic thrombocytopenia, due to receive a stem cell transplant.

This clonotype was recorded many times. This sequence joins TRBV20-1 and TRBJ2-1; TRBD2 matches at 9 bases. Trimming at V came to 5 bases and at J to 3 bases, leaving 17 bases not matched to a gene. Germline CDR1 is DFQATT and CDR2 is SNEGSKA (reference sequence). The CDR3 runs to 18 residues. For the CDR3, the DNA is TGCAGTGCTCCAGGTGTGGGTGGAGGACTAGCGCGCTACAATGAGCAGTTCTTC. Translation: CSAPGVGGGLARYNEQFF.

This clonotype turned up a few times. V usage is TRBV20-1 and J usage is TRBJ1-3; perhaps TRBD1 as D (6 bases). The germline CDR1 and CDR2 sequences are DFQATT and SNEGSKA (reference sequence). With 3 bases removed from V and 0 bases from J, the gap between germline ends came to 12 bases. The CDR3 totals 15 residues. The CDR3: CSARTDSRSGNTIYF. DNA of the CDR3: TGCAGTGCTAGGACGGACAGCCGCTCTGGAAACACCATATATTTT.

This clonotype was seen at least ten times. V usage is TRBV20-1 and J usage is TRBJ2-3; D is uncertain. There are 14 residues in the CDR3. CDR1 and CDR2 (germline): DFQATT, SNEGSKA (reference sequence). The V end was cut by 1 base, the J end by 0 bases, with 8 bases between. The DNA of the CDR3 is TGCAGTGCTAGAGTACGGGCTAGCACAGATACGCAGTATTTT. Translated, it gives CSARVRASTDTQYF.

The chain recombines TRBV27 with TRBJ2-2; D is perhaps TRBD2 (6 bases). Germline V gene data show CDR1 as MNHEY and CDR2 as SMNVEV (reference sequence). This CDR3 contains 16 residues. With 1 base removed from V and 0 bases from J, the gap between germline ends came to 9 bases. The CDR3 loop is CASSLFTGANTGELFF. Written as DNA, the CDR3 is TGTGCCAGCAGTTTATTTACGGGAGCGAACACCGGGGAGCTGTTTTTT.

At least ten counts were recorded for this clonotype. The chain employs TRBV30 and TRBJ2-1; either TRBD1 or TRBD2 may fit D (6 bases each). Germline assignment: CDR1 GTSNPN and CDR2 SVGIG (reference sequence). Trimming took off 1 base at V and 9 bases at J, with 10 bases between the two ends. The CDR3 sequence is 12 residues long. CDR3 in DNA: TGTGCCTGGAGTGGGGGGGCGGGTGAGCAGTTCTTC. This gives the protein CAWSGGAGEQFF.

This clonotype was recorded at least ten times. The genes are TRBV12-3 or TRBV12-4 and TRBJ1-5, with 8 bases aligning to TRBD1. The CDR3 has 11 residues. Germline trimming cut 4 bases from V and 11 bases from J; bases unmatched to any gene: 1. The CDR3 nucleotides read TGTGCCAGCAGTTGGACAGGGACCCAGCATTTT. The encoded protein is CASSWTGTQHF.

This clonotype has more than one count but fewer than ten. The chain couples TRBV5-1 to TRBJ1-1, with D maybe TRBD1 (6 bases). Germline lookup yields CDR1 SGHRS and CDR2 YFSETQ. V lost 1 base to trimming and J lost 10 bases, with 23 bases between them. The CDR3 runs 16 residues. CDR3: CASSLYSGGGVRRAFF. In DNA, the CDR3 is TGCGCCAGCAGCTTGTACTCCGGGGGGGGCGTCCGCCGAGCTTTCTTT.

This clonotype was found a few times. The genes are TRBV27 and TRBJ2-1, with 8 bases identical to TRBD2. V was clipped by 6 bases and J by 6 bases; unmatched bases: 13. The germline CDR1 and CDR2 sequences are MNHEY and SMNVEV (reference sequence). The CDR3 is 16 amino acids. This chain's CDR3 is CASSSPVSGTSNEQFF. CDR3 coding DNA: TGTGCCAGCAGCTCGCCCGTATCCGGGACTAGCAATGAGCAGTTCTTC.

The V call is TRBV20-1, the J call TRBJ2-2, with 7 positions matching TRBD1. The trim removed 7 bases at V and 1 base at J, leaving 9 bases unmatched. The CDR3 is 15 residues long. CDR1 is DFQATT, CDR2 SNEGSKA, per germline (reference sequence). DNA for the CDR3: TGCAGTGTCCGGCCGGGACAGCTGAACACCGGGGAGCTGTTTTTT. Its translation: CSVRPGQLNTGELFF.

The chain carries TRBV3-1 and TRBJ2-1; TRBD2 aligns across 9 bases. Losses at the gene ends were 3 bases for V and 2 bases for J; bases not matched to a gene: 11. The V gene's germline CDR1 is LGHDT and CDR2 YNNKEL (reference sequence). The CDR3 length is 18 residues. The CDR3 DNA is TGTGCCAGCAGCCACCCAGCTAGCGGGACGGAGCCCTACAATGAGCAGTTCTTC. Translated: CASSHPASGTEPYNEQFF.

The V and J genes are TRBV5-1 and TRBJ1-4; D perhaps matches TRBD1 (5 bases). Germline CDR1 reads SGHRS; CDR2 reads YFSETQ. V shed 2 bases and J shed 1 base, with 15 bases lying between them. The CDR3 loop spans 17 amino acids. CDR3 in DNA: TGCGCCAGCAGCTTATTGGGACTTTGGGGAACTAATGAAAAACTGTTTTTT. This sequence encodes CASSLLGLWGTNEKLFF.

The chain links TRBV20-1 to TRBJ2-7; a weak D match, TRBD1 (6 bases). V lost 0 bases, J lost 0 bases, and 15 bases lay in between. This CDR3 region has 16 residues. Germline loops: CDR1 DFQATT, CDR2 SNEGSKA (reference sequence). CDR3 nucleotide sequence: TGCAGTGCTAGAGATCGATACAGGGCGAGCTCCTACGAGCAGTACTTC. Encoded protein: CSARDRYRASSYEQYF.

With respect to this clonotype: A much larger clone differs by one base, so this may be a read error. This chain uses TRBV20-1 with TRBJ2-1; TRBD2 agrees at 9 bases. V trimming: 6 bases; J trimming: 5 bases; junction bases outside the gene matches: 14. CDR3 length: 16 residues. CDR1 is DFQATT and CDR2 is SNEGSKA in the germline V gene (reference sequence). This CDR3 reads CSARTRGRALNNEQFF. The CDR3 DNA follows: TGCAGTGCCCGGACTCGCGGGAGGGCCTTAAACAATGAGCAGTTCTTC.

The chain recombines TRBV2 with TRBJ1-6; 7 bases map to TRBD1. The V segment lost 4 bases and the J segment 8 bases; nucleotides outside the gene matches: 8. The germline V gene encodes CDR1 SNHLY and CDR2 FYNNEI. The CDR3 is 15 residues long. The DNA of the CDR3 is TGTGCCAGCAGTGGAAGGGACAGTCTACATTCACCCCTCCACTTT. This sequence encodes CASSGRDSLHSPLHF.

This clonotype was seen repeatedly, ten times or more. This rearrangement joins TRBV11-1 to TRBJ1-3; TRBD1 aligns across 9 bases. V shed 5 bases and J 1 base; nucleotides not matched to a gene: 18. The CDR3 spans 20 residues. The germline V gene has CDR1 SGHAT and CDR2 FQDESV (reference sequence). For the CDR3, the DNA is TGTGCCAGCAGCCCAGACGTCATCGCCGGGACAGGGCGGTCTGGAAACACCATATATTTT. It translates to CASSPDVIAGTGRSGNTIYF. Filled out from reference TRBV11-1 and TRBJ1-3, the complete variable domain reads EAEVAQSPRYKITEKSQAVAFWCDPISGHATLYWYRQILGQGPELLVQFQDESVVDDSQLPKDRFSAERLKGVDSTLKIQPAELGDSAMYLCASSPDVIAGTGRSGNTIYFGEGSWLTVV.

This clonotype occurred many times. The CDR3 spells CSAPPGKETQYF. As DNA, the CDR3 is TGCAGTGCGCCACCAGGGAAAGAGACCCAGTACTTC. This sequence joins TRBV20-1 and TRBJ2-5; D might be TRBD1 (5 bases). CDR1 is DFQATT and CDR2 is SNEGSKA in the germline V gene (reference sequence). V lost 6 bases, J lost 3 bases, and 11 bases lay in between. The CDR3 totals 12 residues.

The sample holds a few counts of this clonotype. The chain couples TRBV6-1 to TRBJ2-3; D call uncertain. The V gene's germline CDR1 is MNHNS and CDR2 SASEGT. CDR3 length equals 12 residues. Trimming pared 6 bases from V and 10 bases from J, leaving 14 bases between. The CDR3 loop reads CASRRSVKAQYF. CDR3 DNA sequence: TGTGCCAGCAGACGAAGTGTGAAGGCGCAGTATTTT.

This clonotype has a count of ten or more. The J gene is TRBJ2-5, the V gene TRBV6-6; unclear D gene. The CDR3 spans 13 residues. Germline V gene data show CDR1 as MNHNY and CDR2 as SVGAGI (reference sequence). Trimming cost V 6 bases and J 0 bases, with 8 bases left between them. The CDR3: CASSDTYQETQYF. CDR3 DNA: TGTGCCAGCAGCGACACGTACCAAGAGACCCAGTACTTC.

The table lists this clonotype with many counts. V usage is TRBV29-1 and J usage is TRBJ1-1, with TRBD1 identical over 8 bases. The V gene's germline CDR1 is SQVTM and CDR2 ANQGSEA. The CDR3 runs to 14 residues. With V trimmed by 0 bases and J by 3 bases, 3 bases remained unmatched. The CDR3 region has the DNA TGCAGCGTTGAAGAGATCAGGGGGCACACTGAAGCTTTCTTT. It translates to CSVEEIRGHTEAFF.

This clonotype was seen a few times. CDR3 sequence reads: CASSDTWTREGETQYF. The CDR3 region has the DNA TGTGCCAGCAGTGATACCTGGACTAGAGAAGGCGAGACCCAGTACTTC. The chain is built from TRBV2 and TRBJ2-5; 7 bases fit TRBD2. The CDR3 loop spans 16 amino acids. CDR1 is SNHLY and CDR2 is FYNNEI in the germline V gene. V dropped 3 bases and J dropped 5; count of bases not matched to a gene: 12.

A few counts support this clonotype. The rearrangement uses TRBV6-1 and TRBJ2-1; 7 bases map to TRBD1. The CDR3 extends over 13 amino acids. Germline trimming cut 5 bases from V and 8 bases from J; bases unmatched to any gene: 6. Germline V gives CDR1 MNHNS, CDR2 SASEGT. For the CDR3, the DNA is TGTGCCAGCAGTCAAACAGGGGATCATGAGCAGTTCTTC. This encodes CASSQTGDHEQFF.

This clonotype was seen many times. The chain uses TRBV4-2 and TRBJ2-2; 11 positions agree with TRBD2. V dropped 2 bases and J dropped 7; count of bases not matched to a gene: 3. The CDR3 consists of 15 residues. From germline, CDR1 is LGHNA and CDR2 YNFKEQ. CDR3 in DNA: TGTGCCAGCAGCCAACCTAGCGGGAGGATCGGGGAGCTGTTTTTT. Translated: CASSQPSGRIGELFF.

This clonotype has ten or more counts. This sequence joins TRBV5-5 and TRBJ1-5; the match to TRBD1 covers 7 bases. Germline V lookup: CDR1 SGHKS, CDR2 YYEKEE (reference sequence). J was trimmed by 2 bases and V by 2 bases; bases with no gene match: 4. The CDR3 extends over 15 amino acids. The CDR3 nucleotides read TGTGCCAGCAGCTTTCAGGGGGTAGGCAATCAGCCCCAGCATTTT. Encoded protein: CASSFQGVGNQPQHF.

At least ten counts were recorded for this clonotype. The chain combines TRBV20-1 with TRBJ2-5, with unresolved D. The V and J ends lost 4 bases and 5 bases respectively, with 11 bases between them. Germline CDR1 and CDR2: DFQATT and SNEGSKA (reference sequence). The CDR3 loop spans 12 amino acids. CDR3 bases: TGCAGTGCTACTATTAACGAGGAGACCCAGTACTTC. Residues: CSATINEETQYF.

The rearrangement joins TRBV28 to TRBJ2-7; TRBD1 or TRBD2 may be the D gene (6 bases each). The CDR3 loop spans 16 amino acids. Germline V CDR1 and CDR2: MDHEN, SYDVKM. Trimming left V 3 bases short and J 3 bases short, with 18 bases between. The CDR3 DNA is TGTGCCAGCAGTTTCACAGGGCAGCGGGTGGACTACGAGCAGTACTTC. Its translation is CASSFTGQRVDYEQYF.

This clonotype was counted ten times or more. This chain connects TRBV29-1 to TRBJ2-3; D is unresolved. CDR1 and CDR2 from the germline V gene are SQVTM and ANQGSEA. The V gene lost 5 bases and the J gene lost 0 bases, with 12 bases spanning the gap. This CDR3 is built from 14 residues. The CDR3 reads CSVHGRKSTDTQYF. CDR3 DNA: TGCAGCGTTCACGGGCGGAAGAGCACAGATACGCAGTATTTT.

V gene TRBV19 combines with J gene TRBJ2-7, with D perhaps assigned TRBD1 or TRBD2 (5 bases each). Trimming removed 10 bases at V and 3 bases at J, with 16 bases between. This CDR3 spans 13 amino acids. CDR1 LNHDA and CDR2 SQIVND come from the germline V gene (reference sequence). This CDR3 is CATAGDGNYEQYF. In nucleotides, the CDR3 is TGTGCCACAGCCGGGGACGGAAACTACGAGCAGTACTTC.

This clonotype was observed a few times. This chain links TRBV6-5 with TRBJ2-6; D is perhaps TRBD2 (5 bases). This CDR3 has 17 amino acids. V was shortened by 2 bases and J by 0 bases, with 11 bases between the two germline ends. Germline V lookup: CDR1 MNHEY, CDR2 SVGAGI. Here the CDR3 DNA reads TGTGCCAGCAGTTACCTGGGAGATATCTCTGGGGCCAACGTCCTGACTTTC. Translation: CASSYLGDISGANVLTF.

The chain has TRBV5-1 and TRBJ2-3, with TRBD2 matching over 10 bases. Looked up from germline, CDR1 is SGHRS and CDR2 is YFSETQ. The V gene end was trimmed by 3 bases and the J gene end by 4 bases; junction bases not matched to a gene: 11. The CDR3 extends over 17 amino acids. In DNA form, the CDR3 reads TGCGCCAGCAGCTCAGTTGGGCTAGCGGGAGAAGCAGATACGCAGTATTTT. Translated, it gives CASSSVGLAGEADTQYF.